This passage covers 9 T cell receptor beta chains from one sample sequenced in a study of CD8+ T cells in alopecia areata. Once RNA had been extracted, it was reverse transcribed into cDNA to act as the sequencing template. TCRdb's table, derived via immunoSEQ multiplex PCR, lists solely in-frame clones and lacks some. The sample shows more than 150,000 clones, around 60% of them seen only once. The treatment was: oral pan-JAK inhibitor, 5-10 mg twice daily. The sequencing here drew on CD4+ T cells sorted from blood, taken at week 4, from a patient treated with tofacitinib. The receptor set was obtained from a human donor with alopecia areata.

CDR3 in DNA: TGTGCCTGGAGATTGACAGGAGGCAATCAGCCCCAGCATTTT. Residues: CAWRLTGGNQPQHF. The V call is TRBV30, the J call TRBJ1-5, with D tentatively TRBD1 (6 bases). Trimming left V 3 bases short and J 2 bases short, with 11 bases between. The CDR3 extends over 14 amino acids. Germline lookup yields CDR1 GTSNPN and CDR2 SVGIG (reference sequence).

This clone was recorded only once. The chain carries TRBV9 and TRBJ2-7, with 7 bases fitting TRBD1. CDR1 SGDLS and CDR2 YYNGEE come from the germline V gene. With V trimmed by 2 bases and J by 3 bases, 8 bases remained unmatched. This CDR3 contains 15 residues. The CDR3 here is CASSVAPGQSYEQYF. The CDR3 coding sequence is TGTGCCAGCAGCGTCGCACCGGGACAGAGCTACGAGCAGTACTTC. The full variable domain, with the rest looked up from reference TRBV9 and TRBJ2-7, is DSGVTQTPKHLITATGQRVTLRCSPRSGDLSVYWYQQSLDQGLQFLIQYYNGEERAKGNILERFSAQQFPDLHSELNLSSLELGDSALYFCASSVAPGQSYEQYFGPGTRLTVT.

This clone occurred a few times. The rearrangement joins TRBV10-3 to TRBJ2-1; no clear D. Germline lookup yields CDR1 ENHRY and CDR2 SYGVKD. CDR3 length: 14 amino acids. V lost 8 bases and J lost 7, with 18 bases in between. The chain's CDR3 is CAIPAPGSPNEQFF. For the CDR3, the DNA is TGTGCCATCCCAGCCCCCGGGTCCCCAAATGAGCAGTTCTTC.

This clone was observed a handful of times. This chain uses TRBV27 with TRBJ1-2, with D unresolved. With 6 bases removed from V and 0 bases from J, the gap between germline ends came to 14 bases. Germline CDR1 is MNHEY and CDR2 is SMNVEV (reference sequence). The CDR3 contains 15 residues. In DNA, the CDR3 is TGTGCCAGCAGCCCATTCGGGGAGACTAACTATGGCTACACCTTC. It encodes CASSPFGETNYGYTF.

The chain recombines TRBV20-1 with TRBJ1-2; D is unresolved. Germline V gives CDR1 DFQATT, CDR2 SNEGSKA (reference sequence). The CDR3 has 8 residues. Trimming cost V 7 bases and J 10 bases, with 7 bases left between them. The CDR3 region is CSVPLYTF. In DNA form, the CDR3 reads TGCAGTGTTCCACTCTACACCTTC.

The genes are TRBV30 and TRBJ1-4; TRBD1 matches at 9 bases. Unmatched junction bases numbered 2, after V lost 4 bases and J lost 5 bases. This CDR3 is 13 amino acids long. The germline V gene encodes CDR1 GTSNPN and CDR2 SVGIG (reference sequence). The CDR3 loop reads CAWTGTGNEKLFF. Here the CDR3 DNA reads TGTGCCTGGACCGGGACAGGGAATGAAAAACTGTTTTTT.

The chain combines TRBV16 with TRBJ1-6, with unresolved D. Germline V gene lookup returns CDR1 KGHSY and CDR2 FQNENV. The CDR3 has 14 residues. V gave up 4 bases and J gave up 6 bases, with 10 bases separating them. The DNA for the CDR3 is TGTGCCAGCAGCCGGGCTGTGGGTAATTCACCCCTCCACTTT. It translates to CASSRAVGNSPLHF.

CDR3 nucleotide sequence: TGTGCCAGCAGTTACTCCCCGGCAGACTATAATTCACCCCTCCACTTT. Translating it yields CASSYSPADYNSPLHF. The chain combines TRBV6-6 with TRBJ1-6; D is uncertain. The CDR3 loop spans 16 amino acids. Trimming stripped 0 bases from V and 3 bases from J, with 9 bases between. Germline V gives CDR1 MNHNY, CDR2 SVGAGI (reference sequence).

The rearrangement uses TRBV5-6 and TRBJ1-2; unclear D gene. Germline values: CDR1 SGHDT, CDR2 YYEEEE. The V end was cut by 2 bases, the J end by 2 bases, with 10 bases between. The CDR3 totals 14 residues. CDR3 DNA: TGTGCCAGCAGCTTCTCTGGAAGAAACTATGGCTACACCTTC. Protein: CASSFSGRNYGYTF.